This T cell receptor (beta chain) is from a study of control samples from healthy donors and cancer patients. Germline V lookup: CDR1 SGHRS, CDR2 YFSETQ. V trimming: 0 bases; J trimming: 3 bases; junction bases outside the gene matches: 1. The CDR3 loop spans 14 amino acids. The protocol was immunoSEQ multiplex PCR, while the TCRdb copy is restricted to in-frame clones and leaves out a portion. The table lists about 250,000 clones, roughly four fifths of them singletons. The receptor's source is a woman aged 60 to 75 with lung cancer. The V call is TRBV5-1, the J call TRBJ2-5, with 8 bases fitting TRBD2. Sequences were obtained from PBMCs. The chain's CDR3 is CASSLELAEETQYF. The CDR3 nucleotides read TGCGCCAGCAGCTTGGAACTAGCGGAAGAGACCCAGTACTTC.